Below are 5 T cell receptor beta chains sequenced from a single sample in a study of technical replicates of blood from four donors. Clones were read by immunoSEQ multiplex PCR, and TCRdb kept only the in-frame ones, dropping some. The sample has 80,000 to 95,000 clones, 95% to 97% seen once; the top ten hold 0.36%. The sample taken for sequencing was T cells isolated from PBMCs. Source of these receptors: a human donor in good health.

The V and J genes are TRBV10-3 and TRBJ1-4; D unclear. The CDR3 is 11 amino acids. Trimming left V 11 bases short and J 5 bases short, with 9 bases between. CDR1 is ENHRY and CDR2 is SYGVKD in the germline V gene. The CDR3 loop reads CAAGGNEKLFF. CDR3 DNA sequence: TGTGCCGCCGGCGGGAATGAAAAACTGTTTTTT.

This clone was found once. The rearrangement joins TRBV9 to TRBJ1-4, with TRBD1 identical over 7 bases. Germline CDR1 and CDR2: SGDLS and YYNGEE. There are 14 residues in the CDR3. J gave up 6 bases and V 1 base, and 3 bases lay outside the gene matches. CDR3 nucleotides: TGTGCCAGCAGCGTAACAGGGGACCATGAAAAACTGTTTTTT. Amino acid sequence: CASSVTGDHEKLFF.

This clone has just one count. The chain is built from TRBV6-5 and TRBJ1-2; 8 positions agree with TRBD1. In germline, CDR1 is MNHEY, CDR2 SVGAGI. The V segment lost 0 bases and the J segment 6 bases; nucleotides outside the gene matches: 3. The CDR3 loop spans 14 amino acids. CDR3 sequence reads: CASSYSYRGDGYTF. The CDR3 region has the DNA TGTGCCAGCAGTTACTCGTACAGGGGGGATGGCTACACCTTC.

This chain uses TRBV19 with TRBJ2-7; possible D gene TRBD1, 6 bases. The CDR3 extends over 14 amino acids. CDR1 LNHDA and CDR2 SQIVND come from the germline V gene (reference sequence). V lost 1 base and J lost 2, with 9 bases in between. The CDR3 loop is CASSIGGQAYEQYF. CDR3 nucleotides: TGTGCCAGTAGTATAGGGGGGCAGGCCTACGAGCAGTACTTC.

The chain employs TRBV5-1 and TRBJ1-1; no definite D call. Between the trimmed V and J ends, which lost 0 bases and 0 bases, there was a span of 9 bases. This CDR3 has 15 residues. Germline-derived CDR1 and CDR2 are SGHRS and YFSETQ. CDR3 sequence: CASSLGAELNTEAFF. DNA of the CDR3: TGCGCCAGCAGCTTGGGGGCAGAACTGAACACTGAAGCTTTCTTT.